This TCR beta chain was profiled in a study of shared clonotypes between healthy human individuals. The CDR3 length is 15 residues. CDR1 and CDR2 from the germline V gene are KGHSH and LQKENI. V was pared by 6 bases and J by 6 bases, with 9 bases of the junction left unmatched. Whole-study results and caveats: Blood alone was sampled, and tissue repertoires likely differ. Clonotype sharing among donors was expected to depend on sequencing depth.

Generated by immunoSEQ multiplex PCR, the TCRdb table keeps only in-frame clones and is missing some. Here the sample spans around 2,000,000 clones, 90% to 95% being singletons. A word on this clone: Its antigen is undetermined.

The sequenced sample was naive CD4+ T cells sorted from blood. Subset reported: CD45RA+ positively selected. V is TRBV18 and J is TRBJ1-5, with 9 bases matching TRBD1. This receptor was taken from a man aged 18 to 30 in good health. Here the CDR3 reads CASSPGQGYGQPQHF. The CDR3 coding sequence is TGTGCCAGCTCGCCCGGACAGGGGTACGGTCAGCCCCAGCATTTT.